This T cell receptor beta chain was profiled in a study of Graves' ophthalmopathy and Graves' hyperthyroidism. On this clonotype: Its cognate antigen is unknown.

A diagnosis was made from clinical symptoms together with serum thyroxine, TRAb, thyroid ultrasound and orbital computed tomography. Germline-derived CDR1 and CDR2 are LNHNV and YYDKDF (reference sequence). Deletions cut 0 bases from V and 0 bases from J, with 17 bases between. The CDR3 has 19 amino acids. Study observations and caveats: With a specificity of 72.22% and a sensitivity of about 71%, the model predicted ophthalmopathy progression. The blood repertoire also included most expanded thyroid clonotypes above 0.001 frequency.

TCR beta CDR3 amplification used RNA transcripts. In the first round, RT-PCR was carried out with HTBI primers, and a multiplex PCR formed the second round. TCRdb independently ran MiXCR on the multiplex PCR reads; one entry per CDR3 protein. The table shows about 1.2 million distinct CDR3 sequences, with less than 45% occurring only once. The sequencing input was peripheral blood or thyroid tissue (not recorded which). The source of this sequence is an adult man with Graves' hyperthyroidism. The chain links TRBV15 to TRBJ1-4, with D possibly matching TRBD1 (5 bases). The CDR3 nucleotides read TGTGCCACCAGCAGAGATGTCCGCGGGGGGGGAACAACTAATGAAAAACTGTTTTTT. Its protein is CATSRDVRGGGTTNEKLFF. The variable domain in full, with the rest retrieved from reference TRBV15 and TRBJ1-4, is DAMVIQNPRYQVTQFGKPVTLSCSQTLNHNVMYWYQQKSSQAPKLLFHYYDKDFNNEADTPDNFQSRRPNTSFCFLDIRSPGLGDTAMYLCATSRDVRGGGTTNEKLFFGSGTQLSVL.